The clone carrying this T cell receptor (beta chain) appeared a few times. This study enrolled people aged about 18 to 95 from 24 US geographic areas. Participant-reported clinical history was the basis for cohort assignment. The sample comes from a study of blood T cell repertoires in COVID-19. Study as a whole: Collection of acute and convalescent COVID-19 samples took place in the United States, Italy and Spain. T cells, B-cell-depleted T cells, or PBMCs provided the cDNA or gDNA that served as material.

TCRdb's table, derived via immunoSEQ multiplex PCR, lists solely in-frame clones and lacks some. The table shows some 410,000 clones, with 88% occurring only once. Sequenced sample: PBMCs or T cells enriched from blood (not recorded which). This clonotype was sampled from a woman in her 30s with acute COVID-19.

The CDR3: CASSKDGAGRPQHF. In DNA, the CDR3 is TGTGCCAGCAGCAAAGATGGGGCTGGTAGGCCCCAGCATTTT. V usage is TRBV21-1 and J usage is TRBJ1-5; the table's TRBD1 call for D was not verified on the DNA. TRBV21-1 is tagged as a pseudogene. This CDR3 has 14 amino acids.